This T cell receptor (beta chain) was recovered during a study of vaccination and CD4 T cells after COVID-19. Study-level background: Post-diagnosis, post-COVID samples were collected after a median about 95 days, ranging 35 to 161.

Comments on this clonotype: Its specificity is unknown.

Regarding treatment: approximately nine-day PBMC culture with coronavirus spike peptide pools or control peptides (ViraFEST assay). Per well, 1.5 million to 2.5 million PBMCs were cultured in the presence of around 9.4 IU/ml IL-2 and 9 to 10 ug/ml peptide pools. The germline gives CDR1 DFQATT, CDR2 SNEGSKA (reference sequence). This CDR3 contains 12 residues. The V end was cut by 5 bases, the J end by 0 bases, with 8 bases between. Oncomine TCR Beta short-read sequencing was applied to DNA from cultured CD4+ T cells. From the PCR reads, TCRdb called clonotypes with MiXCR, one entry per CDR3 protein. This table holds approximately 26,000 distinct CDR3 sequences, approximately 37% found once.

This clonotype originated in a human donor who had recovered from COVID-19. The chain is built from TRBV20-1 and TRBJ2-7, with D maybe TRBD1 (5 bases). Sequenced material: CD4+ T cells from blood, cultured in vitro. The chain's CDR3 is CSAPTVSYEQYF. CDR3 DNA: TGCAGTGCTCCGACAGTCTCCTACGAGCAGTACTTC.